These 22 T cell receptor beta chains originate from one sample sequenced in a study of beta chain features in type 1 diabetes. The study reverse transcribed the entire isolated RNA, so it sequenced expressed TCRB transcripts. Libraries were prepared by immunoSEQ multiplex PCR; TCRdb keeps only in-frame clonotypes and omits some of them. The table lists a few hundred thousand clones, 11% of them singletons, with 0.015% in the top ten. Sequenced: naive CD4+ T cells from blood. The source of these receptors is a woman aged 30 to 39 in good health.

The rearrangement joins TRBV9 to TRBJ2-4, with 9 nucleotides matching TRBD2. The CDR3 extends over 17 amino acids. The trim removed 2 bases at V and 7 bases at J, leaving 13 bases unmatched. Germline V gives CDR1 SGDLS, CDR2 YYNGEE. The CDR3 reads CASSVSSTSGPPNIQYF. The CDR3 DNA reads TGTGCCAGCAGCGTCAGTAGTACTAGCGGGCCTCCCAACATTCAGTACTTC. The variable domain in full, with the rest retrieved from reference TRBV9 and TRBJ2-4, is DSGVTQTPKHLITATGQRVTLRCSPRSGDLSVYWYQQSLDQGLQFLIQYYNGEERAKGNILERFSAQQFPDLHSELNLSSLELGDSALYFCASSVSSTSGPPNIQYFGAGTRLSVL.

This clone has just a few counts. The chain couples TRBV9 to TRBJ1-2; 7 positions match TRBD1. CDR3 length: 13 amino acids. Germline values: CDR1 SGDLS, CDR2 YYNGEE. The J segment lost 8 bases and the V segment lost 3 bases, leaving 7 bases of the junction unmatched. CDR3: CASSESQGYGYTF. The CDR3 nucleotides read TGTGCCAGCAGCGAGTCACAGGGGTACGGCTACACCTTC.

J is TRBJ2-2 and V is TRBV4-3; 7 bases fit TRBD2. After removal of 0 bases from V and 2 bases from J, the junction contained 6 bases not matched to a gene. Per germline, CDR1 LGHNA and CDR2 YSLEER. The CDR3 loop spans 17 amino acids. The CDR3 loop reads CASSQETSATNTGELFF. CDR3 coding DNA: TGCGCCAGCAGCCAAGAAACTAGCGCGACAAACACCGGGGAGCTGTTTTTT.

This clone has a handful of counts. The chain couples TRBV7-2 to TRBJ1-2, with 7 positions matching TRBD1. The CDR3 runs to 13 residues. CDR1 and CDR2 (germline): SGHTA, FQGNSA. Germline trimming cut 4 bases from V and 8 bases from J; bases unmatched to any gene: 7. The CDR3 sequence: CASSSRQGWGYTF. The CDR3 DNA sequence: TGTGCCAGCAGCTCCCGACAGGGATGGGGCTACACCTTC.

The CDR3 spells CASSQGQGRSTEAFF. CDR3 sequence (DNA): TGTGCCAGCAGCCAAGGACAGGGGAGATCCACTGAAGCTTTCTTT. This rearrangement joins TRBV4-2 to TRBJ1-1; 8 nucleotides match TRBD1. Germline V gene sequence: CDR1 LGHNA, CDR2 YNFKEQ. The V gene end was trimmed by 1 base and the J gene end by 4 bases; junction bases not matched to a gene: 5. There are 15 residues in the CDR3.

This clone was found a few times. The CDR3 region has the DNA TGTGCCATCAGTGAGGGCAGGGGTGCTGAAGCTTTCTTT. Translating gives CAISEGRGAEAFF. V is TRBV10-3 and J is TRBJ1-1; D is perhaps TRBD1 (6 bases). The CDR3 consists of 13 residues. Trimming left V 2 bases short and J 6 bases short, with 10 bases between. Germline CDR1 ENHRY, CDR2 SYGVKD.

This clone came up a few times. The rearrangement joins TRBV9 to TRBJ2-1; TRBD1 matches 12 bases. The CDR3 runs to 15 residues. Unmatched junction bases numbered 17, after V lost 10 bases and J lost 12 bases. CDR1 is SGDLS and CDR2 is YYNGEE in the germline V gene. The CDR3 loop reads CAGTGGTGGPRGQFF. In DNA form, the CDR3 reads TGTGCCGGCACTGGCGGGACAGGGGGCCCACGGGGGCAGTTCTTC.

In DNA form, the CDR3 reads TGTGCCAGCGGGGGAACCGGGACAGGGTATGGCTACACCTTC. It specifies CASGGTGTGYGYTF. The rearrangement joins TRBV27 to TRBJ1-2; 9 nucleotides line up with TRBD1. The germline gives CDR1 MNHEY, CDR2 SMNVEV (reference sequence). The CDR3 runs 14 residues. With 8 bases clipped from V and 5 bases from J, the junction kept 9 bases outside the gene matches.

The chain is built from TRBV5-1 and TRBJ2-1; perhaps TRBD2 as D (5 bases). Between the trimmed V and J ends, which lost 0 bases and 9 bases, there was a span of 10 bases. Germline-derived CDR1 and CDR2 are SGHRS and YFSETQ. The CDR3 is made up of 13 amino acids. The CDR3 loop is CASSLDGGLEQFF. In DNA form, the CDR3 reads TGCGCCAGCAGCTTGGATGGAGGTCTTGAGCAGTTCTTC.

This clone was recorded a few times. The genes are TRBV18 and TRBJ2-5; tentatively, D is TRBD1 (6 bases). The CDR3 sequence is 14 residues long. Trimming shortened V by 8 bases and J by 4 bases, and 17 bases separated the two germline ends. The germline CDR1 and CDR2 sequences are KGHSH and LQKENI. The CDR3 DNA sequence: TGTGCCAGCGGCCAGGGGATATCGGTAGAGACCCAGTACTTC. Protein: CASGQGISVETQYF.

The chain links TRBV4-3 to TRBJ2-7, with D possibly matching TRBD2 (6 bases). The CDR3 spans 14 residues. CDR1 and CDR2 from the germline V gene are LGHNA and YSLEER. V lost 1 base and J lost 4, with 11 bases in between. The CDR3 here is CASSQALGGYEQYF. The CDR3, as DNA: TGCGCCAGCAGCCAAGCGCTGGGGGGATACGAGCAGTACTTC.

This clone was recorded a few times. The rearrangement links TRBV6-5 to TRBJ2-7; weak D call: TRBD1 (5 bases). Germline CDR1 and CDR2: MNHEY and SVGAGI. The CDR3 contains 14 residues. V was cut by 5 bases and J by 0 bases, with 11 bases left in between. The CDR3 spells CASSQGSVSYEQYF. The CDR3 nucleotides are TGTGCCAGCAGTCAGGGAAGCGTCTCCTACGAGCAGTACTTC.

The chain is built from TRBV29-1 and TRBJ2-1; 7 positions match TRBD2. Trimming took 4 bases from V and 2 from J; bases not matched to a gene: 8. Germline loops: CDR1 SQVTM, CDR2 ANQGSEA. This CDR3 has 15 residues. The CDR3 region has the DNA TGCAGCGTTGTGGGCGGGAGAGATACCTACAATGAGCAGTTCTTC. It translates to CSVVGGRDTYNEQFF.

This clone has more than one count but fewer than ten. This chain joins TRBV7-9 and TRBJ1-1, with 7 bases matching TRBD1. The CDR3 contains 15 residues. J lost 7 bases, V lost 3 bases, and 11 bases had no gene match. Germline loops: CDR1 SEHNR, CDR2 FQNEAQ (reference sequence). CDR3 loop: CASSLVGQEVLEAFF. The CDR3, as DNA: TGTGCCAGCAGCTTGGTTGGACAGGAGGTTCTTGAAGCTTTCTTT.

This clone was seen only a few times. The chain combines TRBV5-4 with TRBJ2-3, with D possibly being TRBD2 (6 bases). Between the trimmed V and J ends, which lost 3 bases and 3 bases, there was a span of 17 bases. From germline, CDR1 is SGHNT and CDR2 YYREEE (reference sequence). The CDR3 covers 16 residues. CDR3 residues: CASSSRRGMKTDTQYF. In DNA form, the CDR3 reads TGTGCCAGCAGCTCGCGACGGGGGATGAAAACAGATACGCAGTATTTT.

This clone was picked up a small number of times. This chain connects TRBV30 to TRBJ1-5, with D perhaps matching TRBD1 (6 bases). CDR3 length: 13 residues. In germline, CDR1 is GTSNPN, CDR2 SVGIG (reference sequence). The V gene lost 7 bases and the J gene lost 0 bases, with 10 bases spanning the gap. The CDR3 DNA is TGTGCCTTCGGACAGAATAGCAATCAGCCCCAGCATTTT. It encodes CAFGQNSNQPQHF.

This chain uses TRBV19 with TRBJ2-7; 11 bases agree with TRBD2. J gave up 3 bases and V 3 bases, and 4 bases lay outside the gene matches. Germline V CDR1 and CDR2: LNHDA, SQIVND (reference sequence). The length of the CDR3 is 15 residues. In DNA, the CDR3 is TGTGCCAGTAGTATTGGGACTAGCGGTAGCTACGAGCAGTACTTC. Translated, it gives CASSIGTSGSYEQYF.

The CDR3 bases are TGCGCCAGCAGCCAAGATTCCGGGGGTAGGTACGAGCAGTACTTC. This gives the protein CASSQDSGGRYEQYF. The rearrangement joins TRBV4-3 to TRBJ2-7; a possible D gene is TRBD2 (6 bases). V shed 0 bases and J shed 4 bases, with 13 bases lying between them. The germline gives CDR1 LGHNA, CDR2 YSLEER. This CDR3 is built from 15 residues.

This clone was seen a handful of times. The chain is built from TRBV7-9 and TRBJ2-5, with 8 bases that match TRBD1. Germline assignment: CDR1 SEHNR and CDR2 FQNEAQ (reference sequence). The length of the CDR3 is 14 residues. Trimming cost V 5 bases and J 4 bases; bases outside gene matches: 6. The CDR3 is CASSPSRGPETQYF. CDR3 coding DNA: TGTGCCAGCAGCCCATCCAGGGGGCCAGAGACCCAGTACTTC.

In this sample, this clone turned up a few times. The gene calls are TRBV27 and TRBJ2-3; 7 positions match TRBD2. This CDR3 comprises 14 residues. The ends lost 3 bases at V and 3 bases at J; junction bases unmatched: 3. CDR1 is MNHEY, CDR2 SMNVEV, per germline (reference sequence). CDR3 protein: CASSFSGLTDTQYF. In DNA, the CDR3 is TGTGCCAGCAGTTTTTCGGGACTAACAGATACGCAGTATTTT.

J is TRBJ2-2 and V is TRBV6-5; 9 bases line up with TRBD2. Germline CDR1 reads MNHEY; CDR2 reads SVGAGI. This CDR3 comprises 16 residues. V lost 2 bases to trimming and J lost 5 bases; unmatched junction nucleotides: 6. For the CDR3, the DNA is TGTGCCAGCAGTTACCCAAGCGGGAGGAGGACCGGGGAGCTGTTTTTT. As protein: CASSYPSGRRTGELFF.

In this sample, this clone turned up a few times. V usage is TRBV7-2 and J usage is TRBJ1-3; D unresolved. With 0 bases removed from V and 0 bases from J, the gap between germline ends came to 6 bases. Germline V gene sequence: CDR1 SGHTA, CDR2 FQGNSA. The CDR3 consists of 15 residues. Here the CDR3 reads CASSLAVPSGNTIYF. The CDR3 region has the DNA TGTGCCAGCAGCTTAGCCGTTCCCTCTGGAAACACCATATATTTT.